This passage covers 26 T cell receptor beta chains from one sample sequenced in a study of naive and memory T cell subsets. No antigens are known for them. An equimolar mix of two oligonucleotides served as the beta constant-region primer for TRBC1 and TRBC2. Nested alpha and beta constant-region primers with the SP2 primer drove four PCR rounds on ligated cDNA. TCRdb re-derived calls from the UMI-ligation and nested PCR reads in MiXCR, one entry per CDR3 protein. The sample records about 140,000 distinct CDR3 sequences, approximately 20% being singletons. Study-level results: Possibly reflecting memory cells re-expressing CD45RA, a few larger clonotypes occurred in naive repertoires, especially CD8.

The sequencing input was naive CD8+ T cells from blood. The receptors were sampled from a human donor in good health.

This sequence joins TRBV19 and TRBJ2-7, with 9 positions matching TRBD1. J was trimmed by 5 bases and V by 3 bases; bases with no gene match: 8. The CDR3 totals 15 residues. The germline V gene encodes CDR1 LNHDA and CDR2 SQIVND (reference sequence). CDR3 DNA: TGTGCCAGTAGTATCCAGGGACAGGGAATCAACGAGCAGTACTTC. It encodes CASSIQGQGINEQYF.

The V and J genes are TRBV19 and TRBJ2-4; D perhaps matches TRBD1 (6 bases). Looked up from germline, CDR1 is LNHDA and CDR2 is SQIVND (reference sequence). The CDR3 loop spans 15 amino acids. V lost 7 bases, J lost 6 bases, and 19 bases lay in between. The CDR3 DNA reads as TGTGCCAGTACCCCCCAAGGGGGTTTTCGAAACATTCAGTACTTC. Its translation: CASTPQGGFRNIQYF.

J is TRBJ1-1 and V is TRBV29-1; D is unresolved. From germline, CDR1 is SQVTM and CDR2 ANQGSEA. CDR3 length: 12 amino acids. V gave up 4 bases and J gave up 1 base, with 7 bases separating them. This CDR3 is CSVGSSNTEAFF. As DNA, the CDR3 is TGCAGCGTTGGAAGTTCGAACACTGAAGCTTTCTTT.

A few counts support this clonotype. This sequence joins TRBV7-9 and TRBJ2-5; D remains ambiguous. CDR3 size: 14 residues. CDR1 and CDR2 (germline): SEHNR, FQNEAQ (reference sequence). V lost 5 bases, J lost 5 bases, and 15 bases lay in between. The CDR3 DNA follows: TGTGCCAGCAGCACGACGGGCTTTCAGGAGACCCAGTACTTC. Protein: CASSTTGFQETQYF.

This clonotype has only a few counts. V gene TRBV6-1 combines with J gene TRBJ1-1; D gene unclear. CDR3 size: 15 residues. V gave up 0 bases and J gave up 3 bases, with 11 bases separating them. Germline assignment: CDR1 MNHNS and CDR2 SASEGT. The CDR3 here is CASSEAHLRDTEAFF. The CDR3 nucleotides are TGTGCCAGCAGTGAAGCGCACCTTAGGGACACTGAAGCTTTCTTT.

This clonotype was seen ten or more times. The rearrangement links TRBV11-2 to TRBJ2-3; 7 positions match TRBD1. This CDR3 is built from 15 residues. V was clipped by 7 bases and J by 0 bases; unmatched bases: 7. Germline V CDR1 and CDR2: SGHAT, FQNNGV. CDR3 in DNA: TGTGCCAGCACCCAGGGGGTCCGTAGCACAGATACGCAGTATTTT. It encodes CASTQGVRSTDTQYF.

The chain couples TRBV15 to TRBJ2-3; 15 nucleotides align to TRBD2. Germline-derived CDR1 and CDR2 are LNHNV and YYDKDF (reference sequence). CDR3 length equals 19 residues. V shed 0 bases and J 3 bases; nucleotides not matched to a gene: 7. CDR3 protein: CATSREPGLAGGETDTQYF. CDR3 bases: TGTGCCACCAGCAGAGAACCGGGACTAGCGGGAGGTGAAACAGATACGCAGTATTTT.

V is TRBV15 and J is TRBJ2-1; 16 bases are shared with TRBD2. The CDR3 consists of 20 residues. Germline CDR1 reads LNHNV; CDR2 reads YYDKDF (reference sequence). The V gene end was trimmed by 9 bases and the J gene end by 4 bases; junction bases not matched to a gene: 18. The CDR3 DNA is TGTGCCACTACCGGGACTAGCGGGAGGGCCGGTGTGTCGAATTACAATGAGCAGTTCTTC. Translating gives CATTGTSGRAGVSNYNEQFF.

This clonotype was found a few times. This sequence joins TRBV12-3 or TRBV12-4 and TRBJ2-1, with D perhaps matching TRBD1 or TRBD2 (5 bases each). The CDR3 covers 16 residues. The V gene lost 7 bases and the J gene lost 7 bases, with 23 bases spanning the gap. This CDR3 is CASTSGMGVRVNEQFF. The CDR3, as DNA: TGTGCCAGCACCTCAGGAATGGGGGTACGGGTAAATGAGCAGTTCTTC.

The chain has TRBV28 and TRBJ2-5; TRBD1 is a possible D gene (6 bases). The germline CDR1 and CDR2 sequences are MDHEN and SYDVKM. Trimming stripped 3 bases from V and 1 base from J, with 15 bases between. The CDR3 consists of 16 residues. DNA for the CDR3: TGTGCCAGCAGTTTGGCGGCAGGACAGCTCCAAGAGACCCAGTACTTC. Translation: CASSLAAGQLQETQYF.

The chain combines TRBV28 with TRBJ2-2, with D tentatively TRBD2 (5 bases). Trimming removed 7 bases at V and 2 bases at J, with 11 bases between. The CDR3 contains 14 residues. Looked up from germline, CDR1 is MDHEN and CDR2 is SYDVKM. The CDR3 spells CASTLSVNTGELFF. For the CDR3, the DNA is TGTGCCAGCACCCTTAGCGTTAACACCGGGGAGCTGTTTTTT.

This rearrangement joins TRBV14 to TRBJ2-7; 9 bases fit TRBD1. This CDR3 has 16 residues. With 3 bases clipped from V and 1 base from J, the junction kept 7 bases outside the gene matches. Germline CDR1 is SGHDN and CDR2 is FVKESK. The CDR3 DNA reads as TGTGCCAGCAGCCACTTAGGGACAGGGCTTTCCTACGAGCAGTACTTC. Amino acid sequence: CASSHLGTGLSYEQYF.

This chain links TRBV7-9 with TRBJ2-1; 8 bases agree with TRBD2. Germline lookup yields CDR1 SEHNR and CDR2 FQNEAQ (reference sequence). Trimming at V came to 5 bases and at J to 7 bases, leaving 10 bases not matched to a gene. This CDR3 has 15 residues. CDR3 region: CASSESGGNRNEQFF. The CDR3 DNA reads TGTGCCAGCAGCGAGAGCGGGGGAAATCGAAATGAGCAGTTCTTC.

The J gene is TRBJ2-7, the V gene TRBV12-5; the match to TRBD1 covers 9 bases. The CDR3 length is 17 residues. CDR1 is LGHNT and CDR2 is FRNRAP in the germline V gene. Trimming at V came to 6 bases and at J to 0 bases, leaving 12 bases not matched to a gene. CDR3 in amino acids: CASGLRSGQGLSYEQYF. Written as DNA, the CDR3 is TGTGCTAGTGGCCTGAGGTCCGGACAGGGGCTCTCCTACGAGCAGTACTTC.

This clonotype appeared a few times. The chain recombines TRBV9 with TRBJ2-1; TRBD1 agrees at 9 bases. The CDR3 length is 15 residues. The germline gives CDR1 SGDLS, CDR2 YYNGEE. Trimming took 4 bases from V and 6 from J; bases not matched to a gene: 8. CDR3 sequence reads: CASSIAGQGFNEQFF. The CDR3 DNA is TGTGCCAGCAGCATCGCGGGACAGGGTTTCAATGAGCAGTTCTTC.

In its sample, this clonotype was seen many times. V gene TRBV7-9 combines with J gene TRBJ2-1; 7 nucleotides align to TRBD1. Germline CDR1 SEHNR, CDR2 FQNEAQ (reference sequence). V gave up 5 bases and J gave up 6 bases; unmatched junction bases: 7. The CDR3 length is 14 residues. Here the CDR3 reads CASSRQGVVNEQFF. The CDR3 DNA reads TGTGCCAGCAGCCGACAGGGAGTGGTCAATGAGCAGTTCTTC.

This clonotype was seen a few times. This rearrangement joins TRBV7-9 to TRBJ2-7; D is undetermined. The CDR3 spans 10 residues. Germline V CDR1 and CDR2: SEHNR, FQNEAQ (reference sequence). V lost 7 bases, J lost 5 bases, and 6 bases lay in between. DNA for the CDR3: TGTGCCAGCAACGACGACGAGCAGTACTTC. It yields the protein CASNDDEQYF. The full variable domain, in which reference TRBV7-9 and TRBJ2-7 provide the parts outside the CDR3, is DTGVSQNPRHKITKRGQNVTFRCDPISEHNRLYWYRQTLGQGPEFLTYFQNEAQLEKSRLLSDRFSAERPKGSFSTLEIQRTEQGDSAMYLCASNDDEQYFGPGTRLTVT.

The chain combines TRBV7-3 with TRBJ2-2, with 9 bases that match TRBD1. CDR1 and CDR2 (germline): SGHTA, FQGTGA. V dropped 4 bases and J dropped 1; count of bases not matched to a gene: 7. There are 17 residues in the CDR3. The DNA for the CDR3 is TGTGCCAGCAGCTCAAGGGACAGGGAGGGGAACACCGGGGAGCTGTTTTTT. This translates into CASSSRDREGNTGELFF.

The sample holds a few counts of this clonotype. CDR3: CSAITSGELFF. For the CDR3, the DNA is TGCAGTGCTATAACATCCGGGGAGCTGTTTTTT. The chain recombines TRBV20-1 with TRBJ2-2, with unresolved D. Between the trimmed V and J ends, which lost 4 bases and 6 bases, there was a span of 6 bases. The CDR3 runs to 11 residues. CDR1 is DFQATT and CDR2 is SNEGSKA in the germline V gene (reference sequence).

The chain uses TRBV7-2 and TRBJ2-1; D is ambiguous. CDR1 and CDR2 from the germline V gene are SGHTA and FQGNSA. The CDR3 extends over 12 amino acids. Deletions cut 4 bases from V and 4 bases from J, with 5 bases between. CDR3 amino acids: CASSSVYNEQFF. The CDR3 DNA reads TGTGCCAGCAGCTCCGTATACAATGAGCAGTTCTTC.

The chain is built from TRBV15 and TRBJ2-7; D unresolved. V shed 3 bases and J shed 2 bases, with 8 bases lying between them. Germline-derived CDR1 and CDR2 are LNHNV and YYDKDF (reference sequence). The CDR3 runs to 13 residues. The CDR3 DNA is TGTGCCACCAGCAGCGCACGTCCCTACGAGCAGTACTTC. This sequence encodes CATSSARPYEQYF.

The gene calls are TRBV20-1 and TRBJ1-2, with a weak D call TRBD1 (5 bases). Trimming removed 1 base at V and 4 bases at J, with 22 bases between. The CDR3 loop spans 17 amino acids. The V gene's germline CDR1 is DFQATT and CDR2 SNEGSKA (reference sequence). The CDR3 sequence: CSARVGEALPASYGYTF. The CDR3 DNA reads as TGCAGTGCTAGAGTAGGGGAGGCGTTACCGGCCAGCTATGGCTACACCTTC.

V is TRBV6-2 or TRBV6-3 and J is TRBJ2-1; 7 nucleotides line up with TRBD2. After removal of 4 bases from V and 7 bases from J, the junction contained 10 bases not matched to a gene. The germline CDR1 and CDR2 sequences are MNHEY and SVGEGT. The length of the CDR3 is 15 residues. Here the CDR3 DNA reads TGTGCCAGCAGTTTCAGCGGGATCGCGTTGAATGAGCAGTTCTTC. Protein sequence: CASSFSGIALNEQFF.

This clonotype has more than one count but fewer than ten. V and J are TRBV7-2 and TRBJ2-7, with a possible D match to TRBD1 (6 bases). There are 12 residues in the CDR3. Trimming took 2 bases from V and 5 from J, leaving 7 bases between them. Per the germline V gene, CDR1 is SGHTA and CDR2 is FQGNSA. CDR3 protein: CASSLHRDEQYF. The CDR3 coding sequence is TGTGCCAGCAGCTTACACAGGGACGAGCAGTACTTC.

The rearrangement links TRBV27 to TRBJ2-1; a possible D gene is TRBD1 (6 bases). The CDR3 is 12 residues long. Germline V gene sequence: CDR1 MNHEY, CDR2 SMNVEV (reference sequence). V dropped 4 bases and J dropped 10 bases, with 11 bases sitting between them. The chain's CDR3 is CASSSGVLEQFF. DNA of the CDR3: TGTGCCAGCAGTTCAGGGGTACTCGAGCAGTTCTTC.

This clonotype was detected a few times. This chain links TRBV29-1 with TRBJ2-5, with 9 positions matching TRBD2. The CDR3 is 15 residues long. Germline V gives CDR1 SQVTM, CDR2 ANQGSEA. The CDR3 DNA reads as TGCAGTGCCGCCGAGGGGGGAGCGGGAGGTGAGACCCAGTACTTC. Amino acid sequence: CSAAEGGAGGETQYF.